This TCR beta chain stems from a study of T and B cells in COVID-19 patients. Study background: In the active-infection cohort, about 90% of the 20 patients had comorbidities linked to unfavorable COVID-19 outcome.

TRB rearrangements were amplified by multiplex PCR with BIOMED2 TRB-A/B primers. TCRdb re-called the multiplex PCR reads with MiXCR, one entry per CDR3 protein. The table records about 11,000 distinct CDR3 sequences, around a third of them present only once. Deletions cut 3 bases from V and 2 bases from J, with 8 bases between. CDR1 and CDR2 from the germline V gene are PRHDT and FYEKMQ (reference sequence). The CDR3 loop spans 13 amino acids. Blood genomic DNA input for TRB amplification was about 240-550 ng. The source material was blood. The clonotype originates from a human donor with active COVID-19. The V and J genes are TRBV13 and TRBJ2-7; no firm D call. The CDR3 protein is CASSLRTAYEQYF. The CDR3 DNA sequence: TGTGCCAGCAGCTTGCGTACAGCCTACGAGCAGTACTTC.